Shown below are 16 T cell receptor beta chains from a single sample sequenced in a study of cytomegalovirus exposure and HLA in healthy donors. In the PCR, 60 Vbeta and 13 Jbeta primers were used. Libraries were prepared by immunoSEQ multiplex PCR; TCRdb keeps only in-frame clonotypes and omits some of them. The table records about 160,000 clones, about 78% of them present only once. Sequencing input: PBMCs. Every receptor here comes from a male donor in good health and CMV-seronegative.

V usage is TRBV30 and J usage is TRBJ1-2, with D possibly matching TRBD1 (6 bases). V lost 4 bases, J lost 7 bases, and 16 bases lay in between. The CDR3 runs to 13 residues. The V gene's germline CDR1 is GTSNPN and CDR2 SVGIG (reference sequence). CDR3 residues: CAWNRQGSGGYTF. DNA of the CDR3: TGTGCCTGGAACAGGCAGGGGAGTGGTGGCTACACCTTC.

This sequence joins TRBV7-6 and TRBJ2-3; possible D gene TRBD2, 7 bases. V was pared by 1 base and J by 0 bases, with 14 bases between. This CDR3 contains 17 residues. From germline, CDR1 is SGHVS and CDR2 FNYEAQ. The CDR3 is CASSLGVAGASTDTQYF. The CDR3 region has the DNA TGTGCCAGCAGCTTAGGAGTGGCGGGGGCTAGCACAGATACGCAGTATTTT.

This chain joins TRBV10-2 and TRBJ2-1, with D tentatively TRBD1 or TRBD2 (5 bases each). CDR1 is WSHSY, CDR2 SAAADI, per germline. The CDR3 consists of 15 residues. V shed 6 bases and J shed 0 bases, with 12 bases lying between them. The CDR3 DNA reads TGCGCCAGCAGGGAGGTAGGGGTCTCCTACAATGAGCAGTTCTTC. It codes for CASREVGVSYNEQFF.

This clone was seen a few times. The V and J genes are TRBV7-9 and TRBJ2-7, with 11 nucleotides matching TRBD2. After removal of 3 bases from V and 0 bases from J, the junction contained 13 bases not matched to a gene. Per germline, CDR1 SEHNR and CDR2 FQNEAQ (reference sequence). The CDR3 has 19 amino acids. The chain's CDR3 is CASSFGTGASGGLSYEQYF. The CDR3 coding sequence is TGTGCCAGCAGCTTTGGTACTGGGGCTAGCGGGGGGCTCTCCTACGAGCAGTACTTC.

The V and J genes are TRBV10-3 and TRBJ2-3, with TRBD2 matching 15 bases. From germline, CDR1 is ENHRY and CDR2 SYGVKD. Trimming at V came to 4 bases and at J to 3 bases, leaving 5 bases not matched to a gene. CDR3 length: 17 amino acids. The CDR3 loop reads CAISGTSGRAGTDTQYF. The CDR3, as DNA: TGTGCCATCAGTGGGACTAGCGGGAGGGCCGGAACAGATACGCAGTATTTT.

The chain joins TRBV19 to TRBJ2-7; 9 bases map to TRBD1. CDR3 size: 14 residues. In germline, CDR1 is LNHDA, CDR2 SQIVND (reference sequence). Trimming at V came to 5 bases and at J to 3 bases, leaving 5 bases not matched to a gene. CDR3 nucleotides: TGTGCCAGTAGTTATGGACAGGGGAACTACGAGCAGTACTTC. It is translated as CASSYGQGNYEQYF. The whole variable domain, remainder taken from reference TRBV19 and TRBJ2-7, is DGGITQSPKYLFRKEGQNVTLSCEQNLNHDAMYWYRQDPGQGLRLIYYSQIVNDFQKGDIAEGYSVSREKKESFPLTVTSAQKNPTAFYLCASSYGQGNYEQYFGPGTRLTVT.

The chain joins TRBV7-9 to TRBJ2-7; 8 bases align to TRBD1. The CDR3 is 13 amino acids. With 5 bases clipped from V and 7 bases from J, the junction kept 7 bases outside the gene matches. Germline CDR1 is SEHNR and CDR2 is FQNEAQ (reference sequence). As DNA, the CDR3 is TGTGCCAGCAGCCCGCAGACAGGGGCGGAGCAGTACTTC. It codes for CASSPQTGAEQYF.

The CDR3 DNA reads as TGTGCCAGCAGTCTAGCGGGGGGCACAGATACGCAGTATTTT. This codes for CASSLAGGTDTQYF. V is TRBV28 and J is TRBJ2-3; 10 positions match TRBD2. The CDR3 sequence is 14 residues long. Germline values: CDR1 MDHEN, CDR2 SYDVKM. The J segment lost 1 base and the V segment lost 5 bases, leaving 0 bases of the junction unmatched. The full variable domain, in which reference TRBV28 and TRBJ2-3 provide the parts outside the CDR3, is DVKVTQSSRYLVKRTGEKVFLECVQDMDHENMFWYRQDPGLGLRLIYFSYDVKMKEKGDIPEGYSVSREKKERFSLILESASTNQTSMYLCASSLAGGTDTQYFGPGTRLTVL.

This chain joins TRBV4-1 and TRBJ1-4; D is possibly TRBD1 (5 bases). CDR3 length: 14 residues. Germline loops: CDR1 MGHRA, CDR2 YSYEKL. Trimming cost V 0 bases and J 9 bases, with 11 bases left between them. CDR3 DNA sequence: TGCGCCAGCAGCCAAGATGGGGGGTTTCAAAAACTGTTTTTT. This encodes CASSQDGGFQKLFF.

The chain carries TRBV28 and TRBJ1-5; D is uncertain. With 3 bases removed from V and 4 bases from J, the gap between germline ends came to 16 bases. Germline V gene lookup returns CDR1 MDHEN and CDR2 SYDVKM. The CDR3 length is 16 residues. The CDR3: CASSFSPLTGNQPQHF. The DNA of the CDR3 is TGTGCCAGCAGTTTTTCCCCCCTGACGGGTAATCAGCCCCAGCATTTT.

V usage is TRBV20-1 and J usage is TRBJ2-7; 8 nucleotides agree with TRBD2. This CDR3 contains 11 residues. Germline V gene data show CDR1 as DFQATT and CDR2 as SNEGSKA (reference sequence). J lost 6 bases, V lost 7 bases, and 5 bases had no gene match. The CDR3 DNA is TGCAGTGGTGCGGGGGGCGGCGAGCAGTACTTC. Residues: CSGAGGGEQYF.

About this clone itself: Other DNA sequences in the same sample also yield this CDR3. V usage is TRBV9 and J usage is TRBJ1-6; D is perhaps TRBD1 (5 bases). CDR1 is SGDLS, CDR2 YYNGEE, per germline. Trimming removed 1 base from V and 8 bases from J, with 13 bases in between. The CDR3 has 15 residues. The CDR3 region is CASSVQGIRDSPLHF. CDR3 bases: TGTGCCAGCAGCGTACAGGGTATTAGGGATTCACCCCTCCACTTT.

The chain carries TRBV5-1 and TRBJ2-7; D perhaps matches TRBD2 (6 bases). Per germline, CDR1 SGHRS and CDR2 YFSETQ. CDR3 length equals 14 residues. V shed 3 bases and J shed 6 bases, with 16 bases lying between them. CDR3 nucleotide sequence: TGCGCCAGCAGCTCAAGACCCCCGGGGGTCGAGCAGTACTTC. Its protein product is CASSSRPPGVEQYF.

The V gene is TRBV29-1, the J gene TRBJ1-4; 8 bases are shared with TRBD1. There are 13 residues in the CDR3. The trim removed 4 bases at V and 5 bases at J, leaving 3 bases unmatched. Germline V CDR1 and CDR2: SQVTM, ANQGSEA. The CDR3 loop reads CSVGYRGNEKLFF. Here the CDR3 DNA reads TGCAGCGTTGGTTACAGGGGGAATGAAAAACTGTTTTTT. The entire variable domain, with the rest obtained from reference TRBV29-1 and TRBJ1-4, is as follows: SAVISQKPSRDICQRGTSLTIQCQVDSQVTMMFWYRQQPGQSLTLIATANQGSEATYESGFVIDKFPISRPNLTFSTLTVSNMSPEDSSIYLCSVGYRGNEKLFFGSGTQLSVL.

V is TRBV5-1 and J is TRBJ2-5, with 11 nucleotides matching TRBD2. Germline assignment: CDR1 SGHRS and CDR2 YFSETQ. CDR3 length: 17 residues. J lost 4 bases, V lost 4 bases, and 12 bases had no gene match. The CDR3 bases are TGCGCCAGCAGCCTCCGGATGGTAGCGGGAGGGGTAGAGACCCAGTACTTC. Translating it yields CASSLRMVAGGVETQYF.

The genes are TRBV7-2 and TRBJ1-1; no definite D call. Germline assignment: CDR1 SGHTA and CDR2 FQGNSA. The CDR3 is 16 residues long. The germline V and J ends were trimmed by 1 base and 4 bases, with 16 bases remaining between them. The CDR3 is CASSLGGISAPTEAFF. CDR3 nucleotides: TGTGCCAGCAGCTTAGGAGGCATTTCAGCACCCACTGAAGCTTTCTTT.